This record concerns one T cell receptor beta chain sequence. Its antigen is not known. This specimen comes from a study of CD8 T cells in ankylosing spondylitis. Study results and limitations: Typical of ankylosing spondylitis blood, it appeared, was a TCR beta motif of roughly eight highly homologous variants. Disease-associated clones were reportedly significantly overrepresented in matched ankylosing spondylitis synovial fluid.

Scientists made TCR beta libraries using quantitative 5'-RACE with molecular barcodes. TCRdb called the 5' RACE reads again in MiXCR, with one record for every CDR3 protein. The sample yields around 340,000 distinct CDR3 sequences, roughly 15% seen once. The V gene end was trimmed by 4 bases and the J gene end by 4 bases; junction bases not matched to a gene: 2. Per the germline V gene, CDR1 is MGHDK and CDR2 is SYGVNS. CDR3 length: 14 amino acids. This chain connects TRBV25-1 to TRBJ2-2; 8 nucleotides align to TRBD2. The specimen sequenced was blood, either unsorted or a sorted T cell fraction (not recorded which). This clonotype originated in a male donor with ankylosing spondylitis or in good health (not recorded which). The CDR3 DNA reads as TGTGCCAGCAGTGCGGGGGGGGGCACCGGGGAGCTGTTTTTT. Protein product: CASSAGGGTGELFF. The full variable domain, completed using reference TRBV25-1 and TRBJ2-2, is EADIYQTPRYLVIGTGKKITLECSQTMGHDKMYWYQQDPGMELHLIHYSYGVNSTEKGDLSSESTVSRIRTEHFPLTLESARPSHTSQYLCASSAGGGTGELFFGEGSRLTVL.